What follows are 2 T cell receptor beta chains derived from one specimen sequenced in a study of post-analysis software for immune sequencing data. Study conclusions and caveats: TRBV5-6, TRBV5-1 and TRBV20-1 belonged to a set of roughly 5 TRBV segments that were more frequent in patients than controls.

The antigens for these receptors are not known. Unique molecular identifiers were carried by the TCR beta cDNA libraries. Each CDR3 protein is one row after TCRdb ran MiXCR on the PCR reads. The sample holds about 570,000 distinct CDR3 sequences, 30% to 40% seen once. Sequenced sample: blood. The receptors come from a girl aged 2 to 17 with multiple sclerosis.

This clonotype was detected only a few times. The chain joins TRBV25-1 to TRBJ1-1, with a weak D call TRBD1 (5 bases). The V gene lost 2 bases and the J gene lost 11 bases, with 12 bases spanning the gap. CDR3 size: 12 residues. The germline V gene has CDR1 MGHDK and CDR2 SYGVNS. CDR3 sequence reads: CASSEAGYRAFF. The CDR3 bases are TGTGCCAGCAGTGAAGCTGGTTACAGGGCTTTCTTT.

As to this clonotype: Germline and junction disagree at one end, which may indicate a read error. The V and J genes are TRBV12-3 or TRBV12-4 and TRBJ1-5, with no clear D. CDR3 size: 12 residues. CDR3 protein: CASSESSQPQHF. The DNA for the CDR3 is TGTGCCAGCAGTGAAAGCAGTCAGCCCCAGCATTTT.